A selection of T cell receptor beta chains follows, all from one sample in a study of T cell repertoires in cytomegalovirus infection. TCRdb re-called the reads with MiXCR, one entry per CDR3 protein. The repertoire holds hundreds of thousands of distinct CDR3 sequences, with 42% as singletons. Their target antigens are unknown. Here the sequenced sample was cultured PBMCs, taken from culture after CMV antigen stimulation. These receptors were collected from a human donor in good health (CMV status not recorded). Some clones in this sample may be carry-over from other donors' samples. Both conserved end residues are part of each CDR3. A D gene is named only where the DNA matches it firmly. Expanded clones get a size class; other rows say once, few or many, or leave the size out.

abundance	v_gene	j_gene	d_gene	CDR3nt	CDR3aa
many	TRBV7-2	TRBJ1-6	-	TGTGCCAGCAGCTTAGATGGGCAGAGATCGAGGGATGGTTATAATTCACCCCTCCACTTT	CASSLDGQRSRDGYNSPLHF
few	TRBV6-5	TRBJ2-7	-	TGTGCCAGCAGTTACACCCGGGACGGCTCCTACGAGCAGTACTTC	CASSYTRDGSYEQYF
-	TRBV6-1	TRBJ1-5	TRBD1	TGTGCCAGCAGCCGATTACAGGGGTATCAGCCCCAGCATTTT	CASSRLQGYQPQHF
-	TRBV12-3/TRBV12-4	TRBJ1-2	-	TGTGCCAGCAGTTTGGACGTCAGTGGCTACACCTTC	CASSLDVSGYTF
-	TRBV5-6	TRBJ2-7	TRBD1	TGTGCCAGCAGCTCCAACCGCCGGGACAGGGGGTACGAGCAGTACTTC	CASSSNRRDRGYEQYF
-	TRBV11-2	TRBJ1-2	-	TGTGCCAGCAGCTTCGGCGGACCTAACTATGGCTACACCTTC	CASSFGGPNYGYTF
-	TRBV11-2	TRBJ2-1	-	TGTGCCAGCAGCTTAGTGGAATCGCAGTTCTTC	CASSLVESQFF
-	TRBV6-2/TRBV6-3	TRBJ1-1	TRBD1	TGTGCCAGCCAACCACGGGCAGGGGGTATGGACACTGAAGCTTTCTTT	CASQPRAGGMDTEAFF
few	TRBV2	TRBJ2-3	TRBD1	TGTGCCAGCGCCAGACAGGGGCGGCCAGATACGCAGTATTTT	CASARQGRPDTQYF
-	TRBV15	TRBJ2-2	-	TGTGCCACCAGCCGGGGCCGGGAGCTGTTTTTT	CATSRGRELFF
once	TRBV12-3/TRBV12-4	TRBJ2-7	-	TGTGCCAGCAGCGAAACCGGTGGCCCCTACGAGCAGTACTTC	CASSETGGPYEQYF
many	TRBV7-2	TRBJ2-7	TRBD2	TGTGCCAGCAGCTTAAGCTTTAGCGGGTTAGTCTCCTACGAGCAGTACTTC	CASSLSFSGLVSYEQYF
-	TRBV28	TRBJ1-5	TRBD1	TGTGCCAGTCAGACAGGGGAGGGCCATCAGCCCCAGCATTTT	CASQTGEGHQPQHF
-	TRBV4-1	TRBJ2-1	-	TGCGCCAGCAGCCAAAGAGGGCGGGAACGCCCAGGTATGACCAATGAGCAGTTCTTC	CASSQRGRERPGMTNEQFF
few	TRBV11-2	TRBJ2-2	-	TGTGCCAGCAGCTTCCCAGGGTACGGGGAGCTGTTTTTT	CASSFPGYGELFF
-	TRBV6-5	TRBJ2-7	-	TGTGCCAGCAGGGACTCACGGGGCCACTACGAGCAGTACTTC	CASRDSRGHYEQYF
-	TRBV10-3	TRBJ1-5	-	TGTGCCATCAGTGAGTCCCAAGGGAGGCCCCAGCATTTT	CAISESQGRPQHF
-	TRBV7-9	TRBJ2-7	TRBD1	TGTGCCAGCAGCTCCTCCTTTGGACAGGGGACGCCCTACGAGCAGTACTTC	CASSSSFGQGTPYEQYF
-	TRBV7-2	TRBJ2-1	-	TGTGCCAGCAGCTTAGGATCAGTCGCCTACAATGAGCAGTTCTTC	CASSLGSVAYNEQFF
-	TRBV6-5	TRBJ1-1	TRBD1	TGTGCCAGCAGTTACTCGTTACAGGGGGATGATGAAGCTTTCTTT	CASSYSLQGDDEAFF
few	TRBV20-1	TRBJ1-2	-	TGCAGTGCTAGAGGGACAGTATATGGCTACACCTTC	CSARGTVYGYTF
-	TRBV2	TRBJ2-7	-	TGTGCCAGCAGGGGTTCGAGGTACGAGCAGTACTTC	CASRGSRYEQYF
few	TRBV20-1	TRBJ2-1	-	TGCAGTGCTAGCGGCACCTACAATGAGCAGTTCTTC	CSASGTYNEQFF
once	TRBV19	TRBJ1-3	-	TGTGCCAGTAGTACGTCCCTATCTTGGAGGGACACCATATATTTT	CASSTSLSWRDTIYF